These 18 T cell receptor beta chains came from one sample sequenced in a study of blood T cell repertoires in COVID-19. The data were produced by immunoSEQ multiplex PCR, yet TCRdb's version contains in-frame clones alone and is incomplete. Among about 35,000 clones listed, approximately 85% were seen once. The sequencing sample was made of peripheral blood. These TCRs come from a man aged 55-75 years with active or convalescent COVID-19.

This rearrangement joins TRBV6-2 or TRBV6-3 to TRBJ1-1; maybe TRBD1 (6 bases). CDR1 is MNHEY, CDR2 SVGEGT, per germline. The CDR3 contains 13 residues. V lost 0 bases, J lost 5 bases, and 7 bases lay in between. The CDR3 DNA reads TGTGCCAGCAGTTACTCTACAGGGACTGAAGCTTTCTTT. It translates to CASSYSTGTEAFF.

The chain has TRBV7-9 and TRBJ1-6, with 9 bases aligning to TRBD1. Germline CDR1 reads SEHNR; CDR2 reads FQNEAQ (reference sequence). The CDR3 spans 15 residues. The ends lost 5 bases at V and 7 bases at J; junction bases unmatched: 6. The CDR3 DNA is TGTGCCAGCAGCAAAGGGACAGGGACAAATTCACCCCTCCACTTT. This translates into CASSKGTGTNSPLHF.

The V call is TRBV5-1, the J call TRBJ1-1, with D possibly being TRBD1 (6 bases). The CDR3 contains 15 residues. The V gene lost 1 base and the J gene lost 5 bases, with 15 bases spanning the gap. Germline lookup yields CDR1 SGHRS and CDR2 YFSETQ. CDR3 in amino acids: CASSLNGGPGTEAFF. The CDR3 DNA reads as TGCGCCAGCAGCTTGAATGGGGGCCCGGGGACTGAAGCTTTCTTT.

This rearrangement joins TRBV12-2 to TRBJ1-6; TRBD1 is taken as the D call from the table, unchecked against the DNA. TRBV12-2 is an annotated pseudogene. The CDR3 is 18 residues long. For the CDR3, the DNA is TGTGCAAGTCGCTTAGACAGGCTCTCTACAGTTCATAATTCACCCCTCCACTTT. This translates into CASRLDRLSTVHNSPLHF.

This clone appeared once. J is TRBJ2-7 and V is TRBV2, with D unclear. V lost 5 bases, J lost 0 bases, and 11 bases lay in between. Looked up from germline, CDR1 is SNHLY and CDR2 is FYNNEI. The CDR3 contains 14 residues. The CDR3 nucleotides read TGTGCCAGCAGTCTAGACGGGTACTCCTACGAGCAGTACGTC. Amino acids: CASSLDGYSYEQYV.

The chain links TRBV6-6 to TRBJ1-2, with 8 nucleotides matching TRBD1. CDR1 is MNHNY and CDR2 is SVGAGI in the germline V gene (reference sequence). J was trimmed by 4 bases and V by 5 bases; bases with no gene match: 9. This CDR3 is 15 amino acids long. CDR3 nucleotide sequence: TGTGCCAGCAGTCCGCTTGGACAGGGCTCCTATGGCTACACCTTC. This sequence encodes CASSPLGQGSYGYTF.

This chain uses TRBV19 with TRBJ2-2, with a possible D match to TRBD2 (6 bases). Germline V lookup: CDR1 LNHDA, CDR2 SQIVND (reference sequence). The CDR3 extends over 13 amino acids. Trimming took 4 bases from V and 7 from J, leaving 10 bases between them. The CDR3: CASSRTTGGELFF. The CDR3 bases are TGTGCCAGTAGTAGGACTACTGGCGGGGAGCTGTTTTTT. The full variable domain, completed using reference TRBV19 and TRBJ2-2, is DGGITQSPKYLFRKEGQNVTLSCEQNLNHDAMYWYRQDPGQGLRLIYYSQIVNDFQKGDIAEGYSVSREKKESFPLTVTSAQKNPTAFYLCASSRTTGGELFFGEGSRLTVL.

This clone was detected only once. The gene calls are TRBV11-2 and TRBJ2-4; 8 nucleotides agree with TRBD1. V lost 2 bases and J lost 0; bases outside the gene matches: 9. This CDR3 has 18 residues. Germline lookup yields CDR1 SGHAT and CDR2 FQNNGV. CDR3 nucleotide sequence: TGTGCCAGCAGCTTAAATCTAGCCAGGGGGCCAGCCAAAAACATTCAGTACTTC. It is translated as CASSLNLARGPAKNIQYF.

In its sample, this clone was seen a few times. The chain couples TRBV6-5 to TRBJ1-5; D gene ambiguous. The CDR3 has 15 amino acids. Germline V gene lookup returns CDR1 MNHEY and CDR2 SVGAGI. V was clipped by 6 bases and J by 3 bases, with 15 bases between them. CDR3 amino acids: CASREAGGYNQPQHF. DNA for the CDR3: TGTGCCAGCAGGGAGGCCGGAGGATACAATCAGCCCCAGCATTTT.

This chain connects TRBV7-8 to TRBJ1-1; D uncertain. Trimming pared 1 base from V and 1 base from J, leaving 4 bases between. The germline V gene encodes CDR1 SGHVS and CDR2 FQNEAQ. This CDR3 spans 13 amino acids. The DNA for the CDR3 is TGTGCCAGCAGCTTAGACAGGAACACTGAAGCTTTCTTT. It is translated as CASSLDRNTEAFF.

J is TRBJ1-2 and V is TRBV6-5; 9 nucleotides match TRBD1. J was trimmed by 4 bases and V by 7 bases; bases with no gene match: 10. The CDR3 spans 15 residues. In germline, CDR1 is MNHEY, CDR2 SVGAGI. In nucleotides, the CDR3 is TGTGCCAGCACCACATGGACAGGGGCCAGCTATGGCTACACCTTC. It translates to CASTTWTGASYGYTF.

This chain connects TRBV10-3 to TRBJ2-1, with 9 bases identical to TRBD2. Losses at the gene ends were 2 bases for V and 5 bases for J; bases not matched to a gene: 7. This CDR3 comprises 16 residues. Germline V gene sequence: CDR1 ENHRY, CDR2 SYGVKD. CDR3 bases: TGTGCCATCAGTGAGGGGCGGGAGGGCCGCCACAATGAGCAGTTCTTC. It is translated as CAISEGREGRHNEQFF.

This clone was found once. The J gene is TRBJ2-1, the V gene TRBV10-3; 9 positions agree with TRBD1. Germline CDR1 is ENHRY and CDR2 is SYGVKD. The V segment lost 5 bases and the J segment 5 bases; nucleotides outside the gene matches: 4. This CDR3 region has 14 residues. The CDR3 nucleotides read TGTGCCATCAGTCCTCGACAGGGGGACAATGAGCAGTTCTTC. Translation gives CAISPRQGDNEQFF.

This chain connects TRBV5-4 to TRBJ2-3; 7 bases align to TRBD1. The CDR3 covers 13 residues. V was clipped by 4 bases and J by 5 bases; unmatched bases: 4. In germline, CDR1 is SGHNT, CDR2 YYREEE (reference sequence). The CDR3 here is CASSAQGIDTQYF. CDR3 nucleotide sequence: TGTGCCAGCAGCGCACAGGGGATAGATACGCAGTATTTT.

The V gene is TRBV5-6, the J gene TRBJ2-5, with a tentative D call TRBD1 (5 bases). V lost 4 bases and J lost 0, with 10 bases in between. CDR1 and CDR2 from the germline V gene are SGHDT and YYEEEE. CDR3 size: 14 residues. DNA of the CDR3: TGTGCCAGCAGCCTGAAGGGGTACCAAGAGACCCAGTACTTC. It specifies CASSLKGYQETQYF.

This clone has more than one count but fewer than ten. The genes are TRBV19 and TRBJ2-2; 7 bases agree with TRBD1. This CDR3 comprises 16 residues. Germline values: CDR1 LNHDA, CDR2 SQIVND (reference sequence). Trimming removed 3 bases from V and 0 bases from J; junction bases left unmatched: 4. The chain's CDR3 is CASSMMGTANTGELFF. Written as DNA, the CDR3 is TGTGCCAGTAGTATGATGGGGACAGCGAACACCGGGGAGCTGTTTTTT.

This rearrangement joins TRBV6-5 to TRBJ1-6; D is undetermined. The V gene lost 8 bases and the J gene lost 7 bases, with 12 bases spanning the gap. The CDR3 is made up of 13 amino acids. Germline-derived CDR1 and CDR2 are MNHEY and SVGAGI. The CDR3 DNA follows: TGTGCCAGCTCGCCCGCCAGGAATTCACCCCTCCACTTT. Its protein product is CASSPARNSPLHF.

The chain recombines TRBV9 with TRBJ2-5; 7 bases line up with TRBD1. This CDR3 region has 13 residues. Germline trimming cut 4 bases from V and 5 bases from J; bases unmatched to any gene: 5. Germline V lookup: CDR1 SGDLS, CDR2 YYNGEE. The CDR3 protein is CASSSGTAETQYF. The CDR3 DNA is TGTGCCAGCAGCTCCGGGACAGCCGAGACCCAGTACTTC.